The table lists the clone carrying this T cell receptor beta chain with a count of one. Its antigen is not known. The sample is drawn from a study of cytomegalovirus exposure and HLA in healthy donors. About the study: About 79 million unique TCRs from HLA-typed donors were held in an early data release. Findings and limits, study-wide: It was reported in a later analysis that an Asian-associated ancestry cluster showed fewer N-insertions than the roughly 670-donor mean. Later, an analysis showed that TCR beta chains associated with HLA were more clonally expanded than others that were equally common. Reported findings show TCR beta sequences accurately forecast HLA-A and HLA-B alleles in most subjects.

PCR amplification relied on 60 Vbeta primers (plus 13 Jbeta primers). Measured with immunoSEQ multiplex PCR; TCRdb has only the in-frame clones, and not every one. The sample lists 99,000 or so clones; approximately 83% were seen once. CDR1 SQVTM and CDR2 ANQGSEA come from the germline V gene. The CDR3 length is 13 residues. V shed 7 bases and J 8 bases; nucleotides not matched to a gene: 11. This chain uses TRBV29-1 with TRBJ1-2, with 9 bases identical to TRBD1. Source material: PBMCs. The source of this sequence is a man younger than 35 in good health and CMV-seronegative. The CDR3 here is CSARTGVSRGYTF. The CDR3 nucleotides read TGCAGCGCTAGGACAGGGGTGTCCAGGGGCTACACCTTC.